The source of this T cell receptor (beta chain) is a study of CD8 T cells in Susac syndrome. FACS was used to enrich TEMRA cells, whereas the CD8+ and CD4+ T cells were obtained by negative isolation. RNA amounts of roughly 0.45 to 1 ug underwent reverse transcription with random hexamers. MiXCR was run by TCRdb on the immunoSEQ multiplex PCR reads, yielding one entry per CDR3 protein. The sample lists around 71,000 distinct CDR3 sequences, 96% seen once, with 0.085% to 0.14% in the top ten. The V gene lost 3 bases and the J gene lost 0 bases, with 9 bases spanning the gap. CDR1 SGHTA and CDR2 FQGNSA come from the germline V gene. CDR3 length: 14 amino acids.

Input material: CD4+ T cells from PBMCs. This chain uses TRBV7-2 with TRBJ2-7; D unclear. This TCR came from a human donor with multiple sclerosis. Written as DNA, the CDR3 is TGTGCCAGCAGCTTTCAAGTCAGCTCCTACGAGCAGTACTTC. It translates to CASSFQVSSYEQYF. Filled out from reference TRBV7-2 and TRBJ2-7, the complete variable domain reads GAGVSQSPSNKVTEKGKDVELRCDPISGHTALYWYRQSLGQGLEFLIYFQGNSAPDKSGLPSDRFSAERTGGSVSTLTIQRTQQEDSAVYLCASSFQVSSYEQYFGPGTRLTVT.